One T cell receptor (beta chain) is described in this entry. This receptor's antigen is unknown. No much larger clonotype is one base removed from it; base qualities were not supplied. V and J are truncated by 0 bases and 0 bases respectively, leaving an intervening sequence of 6 bases. The CDR3, from cysteine to phenylalanine, totals 15 residues. Only CDR3 DNA remains: 45 bases, in frame from the first base. According to the germline V gene, CDR1 reads SGHNT and CDR2 reads YENEEA. Donors were healthy HIV-negative adults with no recently reported acute infections or vaccinations. Every donor was a Caucasian adult residing in Nashville, Tennessee, USA. CD4+ T cells were enriched through magnetic negative selection, after which naive cells were positively selected on CD45RA and the remaining negative fraction served as the memory subset. After blood collection by leukapheresis, PBMCs were isolated using Ficoll-Histopaque density gradient centrifugation and then cryopreserved in the vapor phase of liquid nitrogen. Analytical flow cytometry was used to check the purity and quantity of every magnetically sorted T cell population. Each sorted fraction had its genomic DNA isolated and then quantified by UV absorbance on a Nanodrop 2000c.

This sample was taken from a study of shared clonotypes between healthy human individuals (TCRdb year 2020). Notes on the research overall: The cohort included a few men and two women between 18 and 49 years of age. For each donor, CD4 naive and CD4 memory were each run on three plates, CD8 naive on two plates, and CD8 memory on one plate. To estimate repertoire size and how much clonotypes are shared between individuals, the study performed deep sequencing of blood TCR repertoires from a handful of healthy adults. To increase sequencing depth and limit assay-specific biases, different laboratories used diverse techniques to prepare libraries and sequence TCR repertoires. Between about 0.9 and 8.9 billion PBMCs per donor were obtained by leukapheresis. Study-level results and caveats: Sharing across a few donors was observed for approximately 5% of naive CD4, over 3% of naive CD8, 2% to 2.5% of memory CD4, and around 0.42% of memory CD8 clonotypes. Rarefaction of sorted-subset datasets indicated incomplete sequencing despite the large sequencing depth. Naive subsets generally had larger estimated clonotype richness than memory subsets. Sampling was restricted to blood, and TCR repertoires in tissue are likely to differ from TCR repertoires in blood. Pairwise subsampling indicated that sequencing depth was expected to affect the degree of clonotype sharing among donors. Because the study included a small number of donors, the genetic and exposure-history diversity represented was limited. Clonotypes shared by all four sorted-subset donors showed higher generation probabilities than non-shared clonotypes.

Using the deep immunoSEQ assay, multiplex PCR amplified TCR CDR3 regions from genomic DNA. Extracted genomic DNA from each cell subset was distributed evenly across all wells of several immunoSEQ 96-well plates, and each plate was treated as a replicate. Each replicate PCR for sorted subsets received around 200 ng genomic DNA, equal to tens of thousands of T cell genomes. The purified libraries were quantified using a Qubit 3.0 fluorometer, sized with a Bioanalyzer 2100, and then quantified again using the KAPA Library Quantification kit. Each immunoSEQ 96-well plate was sequenced on its own single-read 150-cycle Illumina NextSeq 550 flow cell. The original methods were these. Because the immunoSEQ output held only junctional sequences and lacked quality scores, the filtering could not match the filtering applied to full-length reads. Sequences were annotated with PyIR, a Python wrapper for IgBLAST v1.9, and V/J genes and CDR3 were assigned using IMGT germline references. Reads were removed for weak V/J assignments (E-value above 1e-6), missing CDR3, stop codons, out-of-frame junctions, or ambiguous translated residues. V3J clonotypes were defined as sequences sharing the same inferred V gene, J gene, and CDR3 amino acid sequence. To compute the percentage overlap between repertoires, the number of shared unique clonotypes was divided by the size of the smaller repertoire. RTK rarefaction, the Chao1 estimator, and Recon v2.1 estimates of unobserved clonotypes were used to assess repertoire richness. Generation probabilities for all TCRbeta clonotypes obtained by the gDNA method from several donors were computed using OLGA. TCRdb limited this immuneACCESS table to in-frame rearrangements with V and J called. A share of clones is missing; checked studies link under half to unresolved V genes, and the rest is unexplained. That table is the source of V, J and clone size, and D and trimming were worked out from the DNA. The sample table lists about 660,000 clones, around two thirds of them with a count of one. Roughly 1.7% of the sample is held by the ten biggest clonotypes.

The sequence was obtained from a woman in her twenties or thirties in good health. The chain was built from TRBV11-3 and TRBJ2-1; TRBD2 might be the D gene, on 5 matching bases. Sequencing used memory CD4+ T cells sorted from blood. Read against the paper, the sample's cell subset or site label means: CD45RA-negative fraction. At the DNA level, the sequence is TGTGCCAGCAGCTTAGAGGCGGGCTCCTACAATGAGCAGTTCTTC. Its protein product is CASSLEAGSYNEQFF.